Below are 28 T cell receptor beta chains sequenced from a single sample in a study of a mutant IDH1 vaccine in newly diagnosed glioma. Generated by immunoSEQ multiplex PCR, the TCRdb table keeps only in-frame clones and is missing some. The sample contains fewer than 50,000 clones, 60% to 80% of which appear only once. Documented time point: baseline, week 1 (first vaccination visit). Treatment of the sample: pre-vaccination baseline after standard-of-care therapy. This sample comprised PBMCs, obtained from a glioma patient treated with radiotherapy, temozolomide or both. The receptors originated from a man aged 35-49 years with glioma. Some clones in this sample may be carry-over from other donors' samples.

V is TRBV4-3 and J is TRBJ1-1, with D perhaps TRBD1 (5 bases). This CDR3 contains 17 residues. Germline lookup yields CDR1 LGHNA and CDR2 YSLEER. V was trimmed by 5 bases and J by 6 bases, leaving 25 bases between them. The CDR3 DNA sequence: TGCGCCAGCAGCGACTCCCCGGAGGTACCAGGGAGAGCTGAAGCTTTCTTT. This translates into CASSDSPEVPGRAEAFF.

The chain has TRBV6-1 and TRBJ2-3; 16 bases match TRBD2. Per germline, CDR1 MNHNS and CDR2 SASEGT. Trimming took 11 bases from V and 2 from J; bases not matched to a gene: 1. This CDR3 spans 14 amino acids. The CDR3 DNA follows: TGTGCCGGGACTAGCGGGGGGGTCACAGATACGCAGTATTTT. As protein: CAGTSGGVTDTQYF.

This clone was picked up one time. The rearrangement uses TRBV6-5 and TRBJ1-1; no firm D call. The CDR3 consists of 14 residues. Deletions cut 4 bases from V and 0 bases from J, with 9 bases between. Looked up from germline, CDR1 is MNHEY and CDR2 is SVGAGI. This CDR3 reads CASSFGRMNTEAFF. In DNA form, the CDR3 reads TGTGCCAGCAGTTTCGGCAGAATGAACACTGAAGCTTTCTTT.

The chain joins TRBV29-1 to TRBJ1-4; possible D gene TRBD1, 5 bases. Germline V gene data show CDR1 as SQVTM and CDR2 as ANQGSEA. This CDR3 has 14 residues. The V end lost 2 bases, the J end lost 2 bases, and 9 bases lay between the germline ends. The CDR3 region is CSVELGTTNEKLFF. In DNA, the CDR3 is TGCAGCGTTGAATTAGGGACTACTAATGAAAAACTGTTTTTT.

In DNA form, the CDR3 reads TGTGCCAGCAGCCCCGGGACAGGGGGTTACAATGAGCAGTTCTTC. Its protein product is CASSPGTGGYNEQFF. V is TRBV27 and J is TRBJ2-1; 11 bases map to TRBD1. Germline trimming cut 6 bases from V and 4 bases from J; bases unmatched to any gene: 5. The CDR3 has 15 amino acids. In germline, CDR1 is MNHEY, CDR2 SMNVEV (reference sequence).

The rearrangement joins TRBV9 to TRBJ2-7, with no clear D. The CDR3 spans 14 residues. Germline-derived CDR1 and CDR2 are SGDLS and YYNGEE. Between the trimmed V and J ends, which lost 0 bases and 0 bases, there was a span of 7 bases. The CDR3 spells CASSVAPSSYEQYF. The CDR3 coding sequence is TGTGCCAGCAGCGTAGCCCCCAGCTCCTACGAGCAGTACTTC. Full variable domain (outside the CDR3, taken from reference TRBV9 and TRBJ2-7): DSGVTQTPKHLITATGQRVTLRCSPRSGDLSVYWYQQSLDQGLQFLIQYYNGEERAKGNILERFSAQQFPDLHSELNLSSLELGDSALYFCASSVAPSSYEQYFGPGTRLTVT.

This rearrangement joins TRBV19 to TRBJ1-5; D unresolved. Germline loops: CDR1 LNHDA, CDR2 SQIVND (reference sequence). The V gene lost 7 bases and the J gene lost 6 bases, with 19 bases spanning the gap. The CDR3 is made up of 15 amino acids. CDR3 sequence reads: CASTPGLGKVQPQHF. DNA of the CDR3: TGTGCCAGTACCCCGGGGTTGGGCAAAGTTCAGCCCCAGCATTTT.

On this clone: No conserved phenylalanine or tryptophan is present at the end of the CDR3, so a read error is the likely explanation. The rearrangement uses TRBV5-6 and TRBJ1-2; D ambiguous. Germline V gene data show CDR1 as SGHDT and CDR2 as YYEEEE. The CDR3 has 14 amino acids. The ends were cut back, 4 bases at V and 5 bases at J, with 15 bases in the middle. CDR3 bases: TGTGCCAGCAGCCACCGGACTGTAAGATATGGCTACACCTCC. This codes for CASSHRTVRYGYTS.

The chain couples TRBV7-2 to TRBJ2-3, with a tentative D call TRBD1 (5 bases). CDR1 and CDR2 (germline): SGHTA, FQGNSA. The CDR3 runs 13 residues. Trimming cost V 3 bases and J 4 bases, with 8 bases left between them. The CDR3 DNA sequence: TGTGCCAGCAGCTTCCAAGGGGCAGATACGCAGTATTTT. Translating it yields CASSFQGADTQYF. The full variable domain, with the rest looked up from reference TRBV7-2 and TRBJ2-3, is GAGVSQSPSNKVTEKGKDVELRCDPISGHTALYWYRQSLGQGLEFLIYFQGNSAPDKSGLPSDRFSAERTGGSVSTLTIQRTQQEDSAVYLCASSFQGADTQYFGPGTRLTVL.

The genes are TRBV2 and TRBJ2-7; D might be TRBD2 (6 bases). From germline, CDR1 is SNHLY and CDR2 FYNNEI. Trimming left V 8 bases short and J 6 bases short, with 8 bases between. The CDR3 consists of 10 residues. The CDR3 DNA sequence: TGTGCCAGCGACGGGGGCGAGCAGTACTTC. This encodes CASDGGEQYF.

This clone has just one count. The J gene is TRBJ1-3, the V gene TRBV30, with 8 bases that match TRBD1. There are 17 residues in the CDR3. Trimming removed 2 bases from V and 1 base from J; junction bases left unmatched: 10. CDR1 and CDR2 from the germline V gene are GTSNPN and SVGIG (reference sequence). CDR3 nucleotides: TGTGCCTGGAGTTGGGACAGGTTCTCTATATCTGGAAACACCATATATTTT. Translation: CAWSWDRFSISGNTIYF.

This sequence joins TRBV27 and TRBJ2-5; 8 nucleotides line up with TRBD2. Germline assignment: CDR1 MNHEY and CDR2 SMNVEV (reference sequence). The CDR3 is 13 amino acids. V was pared by 8 bases and J by 2 bases, with 4 bases of the junction left unmatched. CDR3 residues: CASGLAGQETQYF. The CDR3 nucleotides read TGTGCCAGCGGATTAGCGGGGCAAGAGACCCAGTACTTC.

The V and J genes are TRBV5-4 and TRBJ1-4; D is uncertain. The CDR3 contains 14 residues. The V gene lost 3 bases and the J gene lost 5 bases, with 11 bases spanning the gap. The germline V gene has CDR1 SGHNT and CDR2 YYREEE (reference sequence). The CDR3 here is CASSSGGLNEKLFF. The CDR3 region has the DNA TGTGCCAGCAGCTCAGGAGGGTTGAATGAAAAACTGTTTTTT.

This clone was seen once. J is TRBJ2-1 and V is TRBV29-1; 11 nucleotides line up with TRBD2. The CDR3 is 16 residues long. The germline V gene has CDR1 SQVTM and CDR2 ANQGSEA. Unmatched junction bases numbered 4, after V lost 0 bases and J lost 3 bases. CDR3 amino acids: CSVEDPLAGDYNEQFF. The CDR3 DNA reads TGCAGCGTTGAAGACCCACTAGCGGGGGACTACAATGAGCAGTTCTTC.

This chain joins TRBV5-6 and TRBJ2-5; no clear D. This CDR3 comprises 13 residues. With 0 bases removed from V and 7 bases from J, the gap between germline ends came to 10 bases. Germline V lookup: CDR1 SGHDT, CDR2 YYEEEE. CDR3 in amino acids: CASSLGHVGTQYF. The CDR3 DNA sequence: TGTGCCAGCAGCTTGGGACACGTAGGGACCCAGTACTTC.

This rearrangement joins TRBV5-4 to TRBJ1-2; D is perhaps TRBD1 (6 bases). CDR3 length: 16 amino acids. Looked up from germline, CDR1 is SGHNT and CDR2 is YYREEE (reference sequence). Trimming left V 4 bases short and J 4 bases short, with 20 bases between. The CDR3 DNA sequence: TGTGCCAGCAGCCCCCCGGCTAGGGCCAGGGGCTATGGCTACACCTTC. This gives the protein CASSPPARARGYGYTF.

A few counts support this clone. The chain employs TRBV4-2 and TRBJ2-3; TRBD2 aligns across 10 bases. Trimming took 0 bases from V and 4 from J; bases not matched to a gene: 4. Per the germline V gene, CDR1 is LGHNA and CDR2 is YNFKEQ. The CDR3 sequence is 16 residues long. CDR3 region: CASSQERAGGADTQYF. Written as DNA, the CDR3 is TGTGCCAGCAGCCAAGAGAGAGCGGGGGGGGCAGATACGCAGTATTTT.

CDR3 coding DNA: TGTGCCAGCAGTTGGGGCACCTCCTACGAGCAGTACTTC. Translated, it gives CASSWGTSYEQYF. The chain carries TRBV6-5 and TRBJ2-7; tentatively, D is TRBD1 (5 bases). The CDR3 length is 13 residues. The V gene's germline CDR1 is MNHEY and CDR2 SVGAGI. V lost 4 bases and J lost 0, with 7 bases in between.

This clone showed up just once. The chain recombines TRBV20-1 with TRBJ1-1; TRBD1 is a possible D gene (6 bases). V dropped 6 bases and J dropped 4 bases, with 9 bases sitting between them. This CDR3 is built from 11 residues. CDR1 DFQATT and CDR2 SNEGSKA come from the germline V gene (reference sequence). The chain's CDR3 is CSAGRGTEAFF. The CDR3 region has the DNA TGCAGTGCCGGCAGGGGCACTGAAGCTTTCTTT.

V is TRBV4-1 and J is TRBJ2-5; D may correspond to TRBD1 or TRBD2 (5 bases each). CDR1 and CDR2 (germline): MGHRA, YSYEKL. This CDR3 region has 17 residues. V lost 3 bases to trimming and J lost 2 bases, with 19 bases between them. CDR3 nucleotides: TGCGCCAGCAGCCACGCCGGGACGTTGCTCCGTCAAGAGACCCAGTACTTC. Translating it yields CASSHAGTLLRQETQYF.

The J gene is TRBJ2-3, the V gene TRBV21-1; the table's D call of TRBD1 was not tested on the DNA. TRBV21-1 is a listed pseudogene. The CDR3 loop spans 17 amino acids. The CDR3 DNA is TGTGCCAGCAGCAATTCCTCAGCAGGGGAAGGCACAGATACGCAGTATTTT. It yields the protein CASSNSSAGEGTDTQYF.

This clone qualifies as medium-sized (0.01 to 0.1%). V and J are TRBV9 and TRBJ2-2; the D call may be TRBD1 or TRBD2 (5 bases each). The V gene's germline CDR1 is SGDLS and CDR2 YYNGEE. The CDR3 extends over 13 amino acids. Between the trimmed V and J ends, which lost 3 bases and 13 bases, there was a span of 16 bases. CDR3 nucleotide sequence: TGTGCCAGCAGCGCCCCGGGGCCCCATACGCTGTTTTTT. Its translation: CASSAPGPHTLFF.

The V gene is TRBV2, the J gene TRBJ2-2; tentatively, D is TRBD1 (5 bases). From germline, CDR1 is SNHLY and CDR2 FYNNEI. V lost 3 bases and J lost 6, with 14 bases in between. This CDR3 contains 15 residues. Written as DNA, the CDR3 is TGTGCCAGCAGTGAGAGACAGTTGGTCTCCGGGGAGCTGTTTTTT. Protein product: CASSERQLVSGELFF.

The V call is TRBV9, the J call TRBJ1-2; possible D gene TRBD1, 5 bases. The CDR3 sequence is 13 residues long. Germline V CDR1 and CDR2: SGDLS, YYNGEE. Trimming left V 0 bases short and J 7 bases short, with 10 bases between. CDR3 bases: TGTGCCAGCAGCGTAGGGGGCTACGGTGGCTACACCTTC. It specifies CASSVGGYGGYTF.

V usage is TRBV2 and J usage is TRBJ2-7, with 8 bases identical to TRBD1. The CDR3 is 14 amino acids. V dropped 6 bases and J dropped 7; count of bases not matched to a gene: 11. CDR1 is SNHLY and CDR2 is FYNNEI in the germline V gene. CDR3 DNA sequence: TGTGCCAGCAGAGCCGGGACAGGAGGCAGGGAGCAGTACTTC. Amino acid sequence: CASRAGTGGREQYF.

The chain joins TRBV7-2 to TRBJ2-2, with TRBD1 as a possible D gene (6 bases). The CDR3 length is 14 residues. Germline CDR1 and CDR2: SGHTA and FQGNSA. Trimming removed 5 bases from V and 1 base from J, with 8 bases in between. In DNA form, the CDR3 reads TGTGCCAGCAGCCCGACAGGGAACACCGGGGAGCTGTTTTTT. It encodes CASSPTGNTGELFF.

CDR3 region: CASSTSGGAGEQFF. The CDR3 DNA sequence: TGCGCCAGTTCGACTAGCGGGGGGGCCGGTGAGCAGTTCTTC. The chain recombines TRBV10-1 with TRBJ2-1; 14 positions match TRBD2. J lost 9 bases, V lost 9 bases, and 7 bases had no gene match. The CDR3 runs 14 residues. Germline CDR1 is WNHNN and CDR2 is SYGVQD (reference sequence).

The chain links TRBV12-5 to TRBJ2-5; D gene ambiguous. Looked up from germline, CDR1 is LGHNT and CDR2 is FRNRAP. Trimming cost V 3 bases and J 5 bases, with 10 bases left between them. The CDR3 runs to 13 residues. The CDR3 DNA sequence: TGTGCTAGTGGTTTAGACGTTTGGGAGACCCAGTACTTC. This gives the protein CASGLDVWETQYF.